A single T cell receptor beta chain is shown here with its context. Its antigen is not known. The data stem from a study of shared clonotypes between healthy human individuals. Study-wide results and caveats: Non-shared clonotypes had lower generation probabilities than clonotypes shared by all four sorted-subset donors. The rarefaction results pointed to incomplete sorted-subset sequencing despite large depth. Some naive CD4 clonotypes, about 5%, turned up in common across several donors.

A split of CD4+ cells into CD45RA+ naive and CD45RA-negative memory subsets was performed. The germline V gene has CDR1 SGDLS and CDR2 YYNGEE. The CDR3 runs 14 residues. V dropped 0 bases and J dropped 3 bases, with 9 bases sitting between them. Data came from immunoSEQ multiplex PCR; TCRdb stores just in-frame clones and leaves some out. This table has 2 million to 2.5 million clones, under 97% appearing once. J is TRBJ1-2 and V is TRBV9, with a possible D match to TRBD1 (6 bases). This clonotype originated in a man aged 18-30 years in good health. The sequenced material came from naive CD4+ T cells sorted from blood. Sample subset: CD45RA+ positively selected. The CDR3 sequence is CASSVDQGYYGYTF. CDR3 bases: TGTGCCAGCAGCGTAGACCAGGGGTACTATGGCTACACCTTC. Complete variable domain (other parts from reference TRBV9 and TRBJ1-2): DSGVTQTPKHLITATGQRVTLRCSPRSGDLSVYWYQQSLDQGLQFLIQYYNGEERAKGNILERFSAQQFPDLHSELNLSSLELGDSALYFCASSVDQGYYGYTFGSGTRLTVV.